Each of the 7 T cell receptor beta chains below was sequenced from the same sample in a study of T cell responses to AZD1222 COVID-19 vaccine. Clones were sequenced by immunoSEQ multiplex PCR, and TCRdb holds only the in-frame ones, with some missing. This sample carries 170,000 or so clones, about nine tenths of them seen once, and the ten largest clones take more than 1.3%. The sample in question was peripheral blood, obtained on day 0 of AZD1222 vaccination. The source is an adult in good health.

This chain links TRBV7-6 with TRBJ2-3, with 8 bases aligning to TRBD2. CDR3 length: 15 residues. Looked up from germline, CDR1 is SGHVS and CDR2 is FNYEAQ. Trimming cost V 3 bases and J 4 bases; bases outside gene matches: 6. This CDR3 reads CASSFGGAGADTQYF. For the CDR3, the DNA is TGTGCCAGCAGCTTCGGCGGAGCGGGGGCAGATACGCAGTATTTT. Drawing the rest from reference TRBV7-6 and TRBJ2-3, the complete variable domain is GAGVSQSPRYKVTKRGQDVALRCDPISGHVSLYWYRQALGQGPEFLTYFNYEAQQDKSGLPNDRFSAERPEGSISTLTIQRTEQRDSAMYRCASSFGGAGADTQYFGPGTRLTVL.

Written as DNA, the CDR3 is TGTGCCAGCAGCCAAGATGTCGGGGCTTGGTATGGCTACACCTTC. Translated: CASSQDVGAWYGYTF. V and J are TRBV3-1 (or the pseudogene TRBV3-2) and TRBJ1-2; possibly TRBD1 for D (5 bases). The CDR3 extends over 15 amino acids. Trimming took off 0 bases at V and 5 bases at J, with 13 bases between the two ends. Germline CDR1 is LGHDT and CDR2 is YNNKEL (reference sequence).

The rearrangement uses TRBV5-1 and TRBJ1-3, with D unresolved. Germline V gene data show CDR1 as SGHRS and CDR2 as YFSETQ. The CDR3 has 16 residues. V dropped 3 bases and J dropped 4 bases, with 17 bases sitting between them. CDR3 DNA sequence: TGCGCCAGCAGCTCTGGGGAACCTTCCTCCGGAAACACCATATATTTT. Its translation is CASSSGEPSSGNTIYF.

The chain uses TRBV19 and TRBJ2-3, with 16 bases fitting TRBD2. The CDR3 extends over 19 amino acids. The germline V gene encodes CDR1 LNHDA and CDR2 SQIVND (reference sequence). The ends lost 0 bases at V and 4 bases at J; junction bases unmatched: 7. The CDR3 protein is CASSIDPGTSGGAADTQYF. The CDR3 nucleotides read TGTGCCAGTAGTATAGATCCCGGGACTAGCGGGGGGGCAGCAGATACGCAGTATTTT.

The chain uses TRBV5-6 and TRBJ1-2, with TRBD1 as a possible D gene (6 bases). V lost 1 base and J 4 bases, leaving 8 bases between the germline ends. The CDR3 extends over 13 amino acids. Germline CDR1 reads SGHDT; CDR2 reads YYEEEE. CDR3 protein: CASSLTGPYGYTF. The CDR3 coding sequence is TGTGCCAGCAGCTTGACAGGGCCCTATGGCTACACCTTC.

The chain employs TRBV9 and TRBJ2-1; D is ambiguous. Trimming cost V 2 bases and J 0 bases, with 6 bases left between them. The germline gives CDR1 SGDLS, CDR2 YYNGEE. The CDR3 length is 14 residues. CDR3 protein: CASSVWSSYNEQFF. The CDR3 nucleotides are TGTGCCAGCAGCGTTTGGAGCTCCTACAATGAGCAGTTCTTC.

On this clone: The junction departs from the called germline gene at one end, perhaps through a read error. The V gene is TRBV3-1 (or the pseudogene TRBV3-2), the J gene TRBJ1-2, with D possibly TRBD1 on 5 matching bases. The CDR3 consists of 14 residues. Germline CDR1 LGHDT, CDR2 YNNKEL (reference sequence). The CDR3 bases are TGTGCCCGCAGCCAGTCGGGGGGGGGCTATGGCTACACCTTC. This codes for CARSQSGGGYGYTF.